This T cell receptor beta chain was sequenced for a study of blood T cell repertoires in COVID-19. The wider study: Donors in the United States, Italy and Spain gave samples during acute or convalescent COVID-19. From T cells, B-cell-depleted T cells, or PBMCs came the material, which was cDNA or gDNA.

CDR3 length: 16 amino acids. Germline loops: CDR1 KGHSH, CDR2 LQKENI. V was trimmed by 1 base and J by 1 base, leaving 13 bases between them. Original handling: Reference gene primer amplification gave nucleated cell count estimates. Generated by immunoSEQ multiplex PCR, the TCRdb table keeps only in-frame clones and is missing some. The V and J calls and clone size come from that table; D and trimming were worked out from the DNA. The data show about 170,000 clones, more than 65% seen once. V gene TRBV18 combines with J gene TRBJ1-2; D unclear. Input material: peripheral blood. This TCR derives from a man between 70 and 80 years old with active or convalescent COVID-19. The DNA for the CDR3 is TGTGCCAGCTCACCACGACAACTCGGCAATAACTATGGCTACACCTTC. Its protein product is CASSPRQLGNNYGYTF.